Listed here is a single T cell receptor beta chain. The sample belongs to a study of shared clonotypes between healthy human individuals. Ten immunoSEQ deep assay plates were used to sequence unsorted PBMC DNA. Original processing methods: Filtering differed because ImmunoSEQ produced junction-only sequences that carried no quality scores. Clones were read by immunoSEQ multiplex PCR, and TCRdb kept only the in-frame ones, dropping some. For V, J and clone size, that table is used; D and trimming come from the DNA. In the table there are about half a million clones, 78% of which are singletons. The CDR3 has 14 amino acids. J gave up 5 bases and V 7 bases, and 9 bases lay outside the gene matches. Germline V gene lookup returns CDR1 SEHNR and CDR2 FQNEAQ (reference sequence).

The rearrangement uses TRBV7-9 and TRBJ1-1, with 8 bases fitting TRBD1. Sequencing was done on a sample of PBMCs. The TCR comes from a woman aged 40 to 50 in good health. Some clones in this sample may be carry-over from other donors' samples. CDR3 DNA: TGTGCCAGCACCTGGACAGGGAGGAGGACTGAAGCTTTCTTT. This translates into CASTWTGRRTEAFF.